The 22 T cell receptor beta chains given below trace back to one sample, sequenced in a study of T cell responses to AZD1222 COVID-19 vaccine. The repertoire was sequenced with immunoSEQ multiplex PCR; TCRdb's copy has only in-frame clones and lacks some. The sample lists 120,000 or so clones, 75% to 95% occurring once. This specimen consisted of peripheral blood, obtained on day 0 of AZD1222 vaccination. The origin of the receptors is an adult in good health.

The rearrangement joins TRBV12-5 to TRBJ1-1; D remains ambiguous. The CDR3 covers 13 residues. CDR1 LGHNT and CDR2 FRNRAP come from the germline V gene. The ends were cut back, 3 bases at V and 0 bases at J, with 5 bases in the middle. CDR3 sequence: CASGLHLNTEAFF. The CDR3 bases are TGTGCTAGTGGTTTACATTTGAACACTGAAGCTTTCTTT.

The V call is TRBV6-1, the J call TRBJ1-2; TRBD1 might be the D (6 bases). CDR3 length equals 16 residues. Germline V CDR1 and CDR2: MNHNS, SASEGT. V was shortened by 2 bases and J by 3 bases, with 16 bases between the two germline ends. The CDR3 protein is CASSERGGSFYYGYTF. The CDR3 DNA follows: TGTGCCAGCAGTGAAAGAGGGGGGTCCTTTTACTATGGCTACACCTTC.

V is TRBV30 and J is TRBJ1-2; the D gene is possibly TRBD1 (5 bases). The CDR3 contains 14 residues. V lost 0 bases and J lost 4, with 12 bases in between. CDR1 and CDR2 (germline): GTSNPN, SVGIG (reference sequence). CDR3 DNA: TGTGCCTGGAGTGTTCGCGGGACCGTCTATGGCTACACCTTC. Its translation is CAWSVRGTVYGYTF. The full variable domain, in which reference TRBV30 and TRBJ1-2 provide the parts outside the CDR3, is SQTIHQWPATLVQPVGSPLSLECTVEGTSNPNLYWYRQAAGRGLQLLFYSVGIGQISSEVPQNLSASRPQDRQFILSSKKLLLSDSGFYLCAWSVRGTVYGYTFGSGTRLTVV.

The chain has TRBV5-1 and TRBJ2-7; tentatively, D is TRBD1 (5 bases). CDR3 size: 13 residues. CDR1 and CDR2 from the germline V gene are SGHRS and YFSETQ. V was shortened by 4 bases and J by 5 bases, with 13 bases between the two germline ends. This chain's CDR3 is CASSGWGRDEQYF. Here the CDR3 DNA reads TGCGCCAGCAGCGGATGGGGCCGTGACGAGCAGTACTTC. The full variable domain, rest sourced from reference TRBV5-1 and TRBJ2-7, is KAGVTQTPRYLIKTRGQQVTLSCSPISGHRSVSWYQQTPGQGLQFLFEYFSETQRNKGNFPGRFSGRQFSNSRSEMNVSTLELGDSALYLCASSGWGRDEQYFGPGTRLTVT.

The V and J genes are TRBV4-1 and TRBJ1-1, with 11 bases that match TRBD1. This CDR3 has 14 residues. Germline assignment: CDR1 MGHRA and CDR2 YSYEKL. Trimming cost V 7 bases and J 6 bases; bases outside gene matches: 7. The CDR3 DNA is TGCGCCAGCACCCTAGGGACAGGGGGTTCTGAAGCTTTCTTT. Its protein is CASTLGTGGSEAFF.

This clone occurred once. The rearrangement uses TRBV5-1 and TRBJ2-7; TRBD2 matches at 7 bases. The CDR3 covers 15 residues. Trimming at V came to 3 bases and at J to 6 bases, leaving 12 bases not matched to a gene. Germline CDR1 and CDR2: SGHRS and YFSETQ. In DNA, the CDR3 is TGCGCCAGCAGCTCATCGGCCGGGGGGAACACCGAGCAGTACTTC. Its translation is CASSSSAGGNTEQYF.

The V call is TRBV12-3 or TRBV12-4, the J call TRBJ2-5; D not certain. Trimming left V 6 bases short and J 7 bases short, with 15 bases between. This CDR3 has 13 residues. Here the CDR3 reads CASRGTPWVTQYF. The DNA of the CDR3 is TGTGCCAGCAGAGGTACCCCCTGGGTGACCCAGTACTTC.

The table lists this clone with a count of one. The gene calls are TRBV27 and TRBJ2-7, with D possibly being TRBD2 (6 bases). This CDR3 region has 14 residues. CDR1 is MNHEY, CDR2 SMNVEV, per germline (reference sequence). V lost 6 bases and J lost 0, with 12 bases in between. The DNA for the CDR3 is TGTGCCAGCAGGGATAGCGGAATCTCCTACGAGCAGTACTTC. Protein sequence: CASRDSGISYEQYF.

This chain uses TRBV6-5 with TRBJ1-6, with a weak D call TRBD1 (6 bases). This CDR3 is 15 amino acids long. Trimming shortened V by 6 bases and J by 2 bases, and 11 bases separated the two germline ends. From germline, CDR1 is MNHEY and CDR2 SVGAGI. The CDR3 loop reads CASRPTGPYNSPLHF. The CDR3 DNA follows: TGTGCCAGCAGACCGACAGGTCCCTATAATTCACCCCTCCACTTT.

V and J are TRBV2 and TRBJ1-5; no clear D. Germline V gene lookup returns CDR1 SNHLY and CDR2 FYNNEI. V shed 4 bases and J shed 4 bases, with 8 bases lying between them. The CDR3 loop spans 13 amino acids. CDR3 nucleotide sequence: TGTGCCAGCAGTGCGCAACTGAATCAGCCCCAGCATTTT. Translated, it gives CASSAQLNQPQHF.

This chain links TRBV6-2 or TRBV6-3 with TRBJ1-5, with TRBD1 matching over 9 bases. This CDR3 comprises 16 residues. Germline V gene lookup returns CDR1 MNHEY and CDR2 SVGEGT. The junction had 10 bases not matched to a gene; V was cut back by 5 bases and J by 5 bases. CDR3 amino acids: CASSKRWGQGYQPQHF. In nucleotides, the CDR3 is TGTGCCAGCAGTAAGCGGTGGGGACAGGGATATCAGCCCCAGCATTTT.

This clone was detected a few times. The chain combines TRBV11-3 with TRBJ1-1, with D unclear. With 1 base removed from V and 5 bases from J, the gap between germline ends came to 8 bases. Germline CDR1 reads SGHNT; CDR2 reads YENEEA. This CDR3 contains 13 residues. CDR3 protein: CASSLGRWTEAFF. CDR3 coding DNA: TGTGCCAGCAGCTTAGGAAGGTGGACTGAAGCTTTCTTT.

The CDR3 DNA reads TGTGCCAGCAGTTACAGGGTGGCCTCTGAAGCTTTCTTT. Amino acids: CASSYRVASEAFF. The J gene is TRBJ1-1, the V gene TRBV2; D may be TRBD1 (6 bases). CDR1 SNHLY and CDR2 FYNNEI come from the germline V gene. The length of the CDR3 is 13 residues. Trimming pared 5 bases from V and 6 bases from J, leaving 13 bases between.

This chain joins TRBV3-1 (or the pseudogene TRBV3-2) and TRBJ2-5, with a tentative D call TRBD1 (5 bases). Germline-derived CDR1 and CDR2 are LGHDT and YNNKEL (reference sequence). The CDR3 length is 15 residues. Deletions cut 0 bases from V and 1 base from J, with 9 bases between. CDR3 coding DNA: TGTGCCAGCAGCCAAGATTGGACACCCCAAGAGACCCAGTACTTC. Amino acid sequence: CASSQDWTPQETQYF.

This clone has more than one count but fewer than ten. The chain joins TRBV3-1 (or the pseudogene TRBV3-2) to TRBJ1-6; TRBD1 matches at 7 bases. CDR1 LGHDT and CDR2 YNNKEL come from the germline V gene (reference sequence). This CDR3 is 13 amino acids long. The V segment lost 5 bases and the J segment 7 bases; nucleotides outside the gene matches: 2. The DNA for the CDR3 is TGTGCCAGCAGCGCGACAGGGAATTCACCCCTCCACTTT. Amino acids: CASSATGNSPLHF.

The chain carries TRBV7-3 and TRBJ1-1, with D possibly being TRBD1 (6 bases). Germline values: CDR1 SGHTA, CDR2 FQGTGA. V was pared by 2 bases and J by 0 bases, with 7 bases between. The CDR3 contains 14 residues. CDR3 protein: CASSLGGMNTEAFF. The CDR3 nucleotides are TGTGCCAGCAGCTTAGGGGGCATGAACACTGAAGCTTTCTTT. The full variable domain, in which reference TRBV7-3 and TRBJ1-1 provide the parts outside the CDR3, is GAGVSQTPSNKVTEKGKYVELRCDPISGHTALYWYRQSLGQGPEFLIYFQGTGAADDSGLPNDRFFAVRPEGSVSTLKIQRTERGDSAVYLCASSLGGMNTEAFFGQGTRLTVV.

The chain uses TRBV4-1 and TRBJ2-7; D could derive from TRBD1 or TRBD2 (5 bases each). In germline, CDR1 is MGHRA, CDR2 YSYEKL. The germline V and J ends were trimmed by 0 bases and 4 bases, with 13 bases remaining between them. This CDR3 has 15 residues. CDR3 amino acids: CASSQDSRERYEQYF. CDR3 in DNA: TGCGCCAGCAGCCAAGATAGCAGGGAGCGGTACGAGCAGTACTTC.

The V and J genes are TRBV11-1 and TRBJ1-3, with TRBD1 matching over 7 bases. This CDR3 region has 16 residues. Germline lookup yields CDR1 SGHAT and CDR2 FQDESV (reference sequence). Trimming cost V 5 bases and J 4 bases; bases outside gene matches: 11. CDR3 nucleotide sequence: TGTGCCAGCAGCGCGCCCGACAGGGCTCTCGGAAACACCATATATTTT. Protein product: CASSAPDRALGNTIYF.

The chain couples TRBV23-1 to TRBJ1-2; D not resolved. TRBV23-1 is an ORF, and what it does is uncertain. The CDR3 totals 18 residues. Deletions cut 1 base from V and 0 bases from J, with 18 bases between. The CDR3 bases are TGCGCCAGCAGTCAATTGATACGGGCAACAAGTGCTAACTATGGCTACACCTTC. It yields the protein CASSQLIRATSANYGYTF.

The chain joins TRBV12-5 to TRBJ1-2; 7 bases agree with TRBD1. Unmatched junction bases numbered 8, after V lost 4 bases and J lost 6 bases. The CDR3 is made up of 14 amino acids. Germline V gene sequence: CDR1 LGHNT, CDR2 FRNRAP. The CDR3 reads CASGWVTGSHGYTF. Here the CDR3 DNA reads TGTGCTAGTGGTTGGGTGACAGGGTCCCATGGCTACACCTTC.

This chain links TRBV11-2 with TRBJ2-7, with no clear D. V was shortened by 5 bases and J by 6 bases, with 14 bases between the two germline ends. This CDR3 has 13 amino acids. Germline V gene data show CDR1 as SGHAT and CDR2 as FQNNGV. CDR3 sequence reads: CASSVAQGSEQYF. The CDR3 DNA follows: TGTGCCAGCAGCGTGGCCCAAGGATCCGAGCAGTACTTC.

The chain recombines TRBV29-1 with TRBJ1-2, with D unresolved. Trimming pared 3 bases from V and 8 bases from J, leaving 7 bases between. This CDR3 region has 10 residues. Germline V CDR1 and CDR2: SQVTM, ANQGSEA. In DNA form, the CDR3 reads TGCAGCGTTGATAGGAGGGGCTACACCTTC. Translation gives CSVDRRGYTF.